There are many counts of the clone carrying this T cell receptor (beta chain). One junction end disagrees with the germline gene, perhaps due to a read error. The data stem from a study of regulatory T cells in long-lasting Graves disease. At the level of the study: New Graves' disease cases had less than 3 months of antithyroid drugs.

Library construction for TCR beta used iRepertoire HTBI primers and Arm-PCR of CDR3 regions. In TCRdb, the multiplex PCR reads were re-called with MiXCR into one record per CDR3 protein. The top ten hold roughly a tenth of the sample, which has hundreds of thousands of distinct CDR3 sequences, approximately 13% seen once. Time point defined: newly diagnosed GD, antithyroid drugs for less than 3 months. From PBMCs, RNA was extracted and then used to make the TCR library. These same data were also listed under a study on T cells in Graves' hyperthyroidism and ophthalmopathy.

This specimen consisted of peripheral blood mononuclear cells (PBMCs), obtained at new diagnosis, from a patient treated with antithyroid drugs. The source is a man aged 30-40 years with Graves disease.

The CDR3 loop reads CAWSRQGQEDF. Written as DNA, the CDR3 is TGTGCCTGGAGTAGACAGGGCCAGGAGGACTTC. The V and J genes are TRBV30 and TRBJ2-1; 7 nucleotides line up with TRBD1. In germline, CDR1 is GTSNPN, CDR2 SVGIG (reference sequence). The CDR3 has 11 residues.